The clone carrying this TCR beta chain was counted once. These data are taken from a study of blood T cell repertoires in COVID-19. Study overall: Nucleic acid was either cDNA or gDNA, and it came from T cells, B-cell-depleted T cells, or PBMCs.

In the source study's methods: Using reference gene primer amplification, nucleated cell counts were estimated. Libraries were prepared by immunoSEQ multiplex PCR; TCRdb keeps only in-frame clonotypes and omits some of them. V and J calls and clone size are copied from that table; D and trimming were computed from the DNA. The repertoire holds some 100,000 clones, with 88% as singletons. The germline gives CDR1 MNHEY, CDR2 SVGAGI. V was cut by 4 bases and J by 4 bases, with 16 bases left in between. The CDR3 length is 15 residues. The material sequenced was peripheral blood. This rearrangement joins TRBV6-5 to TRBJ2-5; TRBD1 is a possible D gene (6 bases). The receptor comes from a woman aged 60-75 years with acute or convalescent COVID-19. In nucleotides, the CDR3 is TGTGCCAGCAGTTTACAGGGTAGAGGGTCAGAGACCCAGTACTTC. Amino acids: CASSLQGRGSETQYF.